This T cell receptor (beta chain) was observed in a study of T cells in Graves' hyperthyroidism and ophthalmopathy. This clonotype was found many times. TCR beta CDR3 sequences were amplified from RNA transcripts. HTBI primers were employed in a first-round RT-PCR of the TCR CDR3. Via MiXCR, TCRdb re-called the multiplex PCR reads, giving one row per CDR3 protein. The sample yields hundreds of thousands of distinct CDR3 sequences, roughly 15% seen once. The clonotype originates from a woman aged 50 to 60 with Graves' ophthalmopathy. Input material: blood.

The CDR3 DNA is TGTGCCAGCAGCGTAGGCCCAGGGGGCGCCTACGAGCAGTACTTC. Protein sequence: CASSVGPGGAYEQYF. The J gene is TRBJ2-7, the V gene TRBV9; 8 bases are a match to TRBD1. The CDR3 extends over 15 amino acids. V was clipped by 0 bases and J by 2 bases; unmatched bases: 4. The germline V gene encodes CDR1 SGDLS and CDR2 YYNGEE.